This TCR beta chain is drawn from a study of cytomegalovirus exposure and HLA in healthy donors. Across the whole study: Genotyping of some 390 donors showed that roughly 83% belonged to the Caucasian-associated ancestry cluster.

The CDR3 is made up of 16 amino acids. Per the germline V gene, CDR1 is MNHEY and CDR2 is SVGAGI. Trimming cost V 4 bases and J 0 bases, with 15 bases left between them. Use of 60 Vbeta and 13 Jbeta primers characterized the PCR. As originally analysed: The authors later counted about 80 million unique TCR beta chains, 9 million to 12 million of them shared. Clones were read by immunoSEQ multiplex PCR, and TCRdb kept only the in-frame ones, dropping some. V and J calls plus clone size are reproduced from that table; the DNA served to infer D and trimming. Among some 200,000 clones listed, approximately 88% were seen once.

The sequenced sample consisted of PBMCs. The sequence came from a woman between 50 and 59 years old in good health and CMV-seropositive. V is TRBV6-5 and J is TRBJ2-5, with D tentatively TRBD2 (6 bases). This chain's CDR3 is CASSWGSGGYQETQYF. CDR3 DNA sequence: TGTGCCAGCAGTTGGGGTAGCGGAGGGTACCAAGAGACCCAGTACTTC.